This T cell receptor (beta chain) was found in a study of blood T cell repertoires in COVID-19. Study context: Samples came from the United States, Italy and Spain, spanning acute and convalescent COVID-19. Sources were T cells, B-cell-depleted T cells, or PBMCs; the material itself was cDNA or gDNA.

Seattle patients were enrolled while actively infected and followed longitudinally. Authors' methods: Amplification of reference gene primers provided the estimated nucleated cell counts. Profiling relied on immunoSEQ multiplex PCR, and the TCRdb table lists in-frame clones only, not all of them. V, J and clone size reflect that table, while D and trimming were determined from the DNA. The sample yields around 440,000 clones, about nine tenths seen once. Germline values: CDR1 GTSNPN, CDR2 SVGIG (reference sequence). There are 15 residues in the CDR3. The V segment lost 2 bases and the J segment 0 bases; nucleotides outside the gene matches: 2.

Material: peripheral blood. The chain carries TRBV30 and TRBJ1-3, with 9 nucleotides matching TRBD1. This receptor was obtained from a woman aged 50 to 60 with COVID-19, enrolled during active disease. The CDR3 reads CAWSTGGYSGNTIYF. CDR3 in DNA: TGTGCCTGGAGTACAGGGGGCTACTCTGGAAACACCATATATTTT.